This TCR beta chain was sequenced in a study of T cells in Graves' hyperthyroidism and ophthalmopathy. General study points: Model output signaled ophthalmopathy a median around 6.9 months ahead of onset.

TCR beta CDR3 regions were amplified from RNA. A first-round RT-PCR of the TCR CDR3 used the HTBI primer set. Each CDR3 protein is one row after TCRdb ran MiXCR on the multiplex PCR reads. Counted here are 300,000 or so distinct CDR3 sequences, around 16% occurring once; the ten biggest clones make up approximately 33%. This clonotype was recorded at least ten times. Its matching antigen is unknown. Stable Graves' hyperthyroidism denoted no ophthalmopathy progression over 18 months. The source of the PBMCs was less than 12 ml of fresh peripheral blood. CDR1 LNHNV and CDR2 YYDKDF come from the germline V gene (reference sequence). Losses at the gene ends were 1 base for V and 8 bases for J; bases not matched to a gene: 5. The CDR3 extends over 15 amino acids.

The receptor's source is a man under 40 with Graves' hyperthyroidism. Sequenced input: blood. The V and J genes are TRBV15 and TRBJ1-4, with 9 bases aligning to TRBD1. The CDR3 bases are TGTGCCACCAGCAGAGGCGGGACAGGGTACGAAAAACTGTTTTTT. It translates to CATSRGGTGYEKLFF.